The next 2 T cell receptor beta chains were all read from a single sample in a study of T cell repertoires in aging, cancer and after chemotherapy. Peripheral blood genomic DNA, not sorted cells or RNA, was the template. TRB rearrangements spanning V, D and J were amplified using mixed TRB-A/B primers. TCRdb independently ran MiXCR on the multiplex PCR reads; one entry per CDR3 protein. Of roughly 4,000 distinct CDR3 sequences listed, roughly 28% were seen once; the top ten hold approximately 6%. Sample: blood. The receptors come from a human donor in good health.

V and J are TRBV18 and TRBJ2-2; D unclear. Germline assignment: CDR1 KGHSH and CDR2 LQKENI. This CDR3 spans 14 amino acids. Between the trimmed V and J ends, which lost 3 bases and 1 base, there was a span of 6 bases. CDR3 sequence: CASSPRMNTGELFF. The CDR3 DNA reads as TGTGCCAGCTCACCGCGGATGAACACCGGGGAGCTGTTTTTT.

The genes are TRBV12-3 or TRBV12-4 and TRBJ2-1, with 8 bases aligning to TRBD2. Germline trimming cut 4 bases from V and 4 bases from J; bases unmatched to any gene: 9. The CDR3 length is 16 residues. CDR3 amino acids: CASSYNSGVGYNEQFF. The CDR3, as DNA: TGTGCCAGCAGTTACAATAGCGGGGTAGGTTACAATGAGCAGTTCTTC.